This TCR beta chain was sequenced during a study of cytomegalovirus exposure and HLA in healthy donors. PCR used 60 Vbeta primers and 13 Jbeta primers. The assay was immunoSEQ multiplex PCR, and TCRdb's table has in-frame clones only and misses some. Here the sample spans about 120,000 clones, about 80% being singletons. Study observations and caveats: There were reportedly fewer N-insertions in an Asian-associated ancestry cluster than the roughly 610-donor mean, in a later analysis.

Donors were ostensibly healthy at sampling, although undocumented immune exposures were probable. A word on this clone: Its antigen is as yet unknown.

The sequencing sample was made of PBMCs. This TCR derives from a female donor in good health and CMV-seropositive.

Here the CDR3 reads CASSPRLAGAGTGELFF. In DNA, the CDR3 is TGTGCCAGCAGCCCCAGACTAGCGGGGGCCGGCACCGGGGAGCTGTTTTTT. This sequence joins TRBV4-2 and TRBJ2-2, with TRBD2 matching 12 bases. V dropped 4 bases and J dropped 4; count of bases not matched to a gene: 7. CDR3 length: 17 amino acids. Germline loops: CDR1 LGHNA, CDR2 YNFKEQ.